This T cell receptor (beta chain) derives from a study of blood T cell repertoires in COVID-19. The wider study: Samples of COVID-19 (acute and convalescent) were obtained from the United States, Italy and Spain.

V lost 4 bases and J 8 bases, leaving 11 bases between the germline ends. CDR3 length: 11 amino acids. Per germline, CDR1 DFQATT and CDR2 SNEGSKA (reference sequence). The age range of participants was about 18 to 100 years, with residence in about two dozen US areas. Categorization into cohorts depended on clinical history that participants reported. Sequencing used immunoSEQ multiplex PCR; TCRdb keeps in-frame clones, though not all of them. This sample yields 390,000 or so clones, of which roughly 89% are seen a single time; about 10% belongs to the top ten. The sequenced material came from PBMCs or T cells enriched from blood (not recorded which). This TCR came from a woman aged 50 to 60 who had recovered from COVID-19. The chain employs TRBV20-1 and TRBJ1-2; D is perhaps TRBD1 (6 bases). The CDR3 coding sequence is TGCAGTGCTACAGGGGTTACGGGCTACACCTTC. Translation gives CSATGVTGYTF.